Sequencing of this T cell receptor beta chain was carried out in a study of blood T cell repertoires in COVID-19 (TCRdb year 2020). Context from the whole study: The collaborator samples originated in the United States, Italy and Spain and spanned the acute and convalescent phases of COVID-19. The material from the prospective study consisted of cDNA or gDNA derived from T cells, B-cell-depleted T cells, or PBMCs. The dataset comprised deeply sampled blood TCRbeta repertoires from subjects exposed to, actively infected with, or recovered from COVID-19. The repertoires were released in a freely available public database meant as a resource for research on the immune response to SARS-CoV-2. The samples were drawn from the first 160 participants of the ongoing ImmuneRACE study and from 1,254 subjects provided by 6 global collaborators. Sample metadata almost always included a de-identified subject ID, COVID-19 status, age in years and sex. HLA class I and class II types, where available, came from metadata supplied by the sample provider rather than from assay-based typing. The research as a whole found: Clinical and demographic metadata were provided uncurated, with the amount varying by source and participant.

TCRbeta CDR3 regions were amplified from genomic DNA using the immunoSEQ Assay, a bias-controlled multiplex PCR. From the authors' description of their analysis: Within the assay, amplification of reference gene primers was used to estimate how many nucleated cells each sample contained. Sequence reads were collapsed and filtered to measure the absolute abundance of every unique TCRbeta CDR3 rearrangement. For each sample, productive Simpson clonality was calculated as the square root of Simpson's diversity index over productive rearrangements. TCRdb provides this immuneACCESS table in a form limited to in-frame rearrangements. Some clones are lacking; in checked studies, under half of them reflect an unresolved V gene, and why the rest are absent is not known. D and trimming come from the DNA, and the V and J calls and clone size come from that table. The sample has approximately 180,000 clones on record, approximately 85% of them singletons. Around 3% of the sample goes to the ten largest clones.

Via the germline V gene (reference sequence), CDR1 is LNHDA and CDR2 SQIVND. Ends included, the CDR3 has 9 residues. Notes on this clone: There is no known antigen for this receptor. Here the CDR3 omits its conserved ending phenylalanine or tryptophan, so a read error is the likely source. The limits of the CDR3 on the DNA are not certain, so only TCRdb's listed CDR3 is given.

Collaborating institutions collected whole blood in K2EDTA tubes following their own protocols. For TCRbeta analysis, collaborator samples were shipped as frozen whole blood, as isolated PBMCs, or as DNA extracted from either sample type. The specimen was peripheral blood. The source of this sequence is a man aged 60-69 years with acute or convalescent COVID-19. This chain joins TRBV19 to TRBJ2-6; TRBD2 was called by the table and not checked on the DNA. The CDR3 reads CASRGSPSK.